The 10 T cell receptor beta chains below all came from one sample that was sequenced in a study of tumor and adjacent non-tumor tissue in lung cancer (dated by TCRdb to the late 2010s). Bulk unsorted tissue served as the source for RNA extraction, and RNA quality was assessed using a NanoDrop ND-1000 and an Agilent 2100. For the normal lung samples, distant non-tumor tissue was collected more than 3 cm away from the tumor edge. Library preparation employed multiplex PCR. Reads for this sample came from an Illumina HiSeq 2500. TCRbeta libraries were built by three rounds of nested PCR using primers (Table S4), following protocols modified from ARM-PCR. The public reads were run again by TCRdb, first through fastp at Q25 and then through MiXCR, and only productive beta chains were kept. CDR3 protein duplicates are merged, each entry listing the most common genes and DNA. In all, the sample holds about 100,000 distinct CDR3 sequences, and 65% of those were seen once. Less than 20% of the sample is taken by the ten largest.

Sequenced: distant non-tumor lung tissue. These receptors were obtained from a man aged 25 to 40 with non-small cell lung cancer.

Turning to this clonotype: This may stem from a read error, because a much larger clone lies one nucleotide away. The rearrangement joins TRBV29-1 to TRBJ2-7, with D tentatively TRBD1 (5 bases). The CDR3 has 13 amino acids. CDR1 is SQVTM and CDR2 is ANQGSEA in the germline V gene. CDR3 DNA sequence: TGCAGCGTTGATGGGCAGGGCGCCTACGAGCAGTGCTTC. As protein: CSVDGQGAYEQCF.

This clonotype was counted only a few times. A much larger clone differs by one base, so this may be a read error. The chain has TRBV12-5 and TRBJ2-1, with D unresolved. Per the germline V gene, CDR1 is LGHNT and CDR2 is FRNRAP. This CDR3 contains 11 residues. As DNA, the CDR3 is TGTGTTAGTGGTTTTGTGGAAGAGCAGTTCTTC. Amino acids: CVSGFVEEQFF. The variable domain in full, completed from reference TRBV12-5 and TRBJ2-1, reads DARVTQTPRHKVTEMGQEVTMRCQPILGHNTVFWYRQTMMQGLELLAYFRNRAPLDDSGMPKDRFSAEMPDATLATLKIQPSEPRDSAVYFCVSGFVEEQFFGPGTRLTVL.

This chain joins TRBV20-1 and TRBJ2-7; 10 bases map to TRBD2. The CDR3 is made up of 14 amino acids. Trimming removed 3 bases from V and 2 bases from J; junction bases left unmatched: 4. From germline, CDR1 is DFQATT and CDR2 SNEGSKA (reference sequence). CDR3 residues: CSASTSGNTYEQYF. The CDR3 DNA reads TGCAGTGCTAGCACTAGCGGGAATACCTACGAGCAGTACTTC.

At least ten counts were recorded for this clonotype. The chain joins TRBV6-2 or TRBV6-3 to TRBJ1-5, with D perhaps matching TRBD1 (5 bases). Germline V gene sequence: CDR1 MNHEY, CDR2 SVGEGT. The CDR3 consists of 12 residues. Trimming pared 8 bases from V and 3 bases from J, leaving 8 bases between. CDR3 nucleotide sequence: TGTGCCAGCGGGGCGACCAATCAGCCCCAGCATTTT. It yields the protein CASGATNQPQHF.

Turning to this clonotype: This could be a read error, since a much larger clone is one nucleotide away. For the CDR3, the DNA is TGTGCCAACAGCTTACGGGGGGAGACCCAGTACTTC. It codes for CANSLRGETQYF. The chain carries TRBV13 and TRBJ2-5; possibly TRBD2 for D (6 bases). Germline CDR1 reads PRHDT; CDR2 reads FYEKMQ (reference sequence). CDR3 size: 12 residues.

The CDR3 is CASSPRTGVETQYF. In nucleotides, the CDR3 is TGTGCCAGCAGCCCCAGGACGGGGGTCGAGACCCAGTACTTC. The J gene is TRBJ2-5, the V gene TRBV7-2, with a tentative D call TRBD2 (6 bases). The CDR3 spans 14 residues. From germline, CDR1 is SGHTA and CDR2 FQGNSA. Trimming removed 5 bases from V and 5 bases from J, with 15 bases in between. The full variable domain, its missing parts supplied by reference TRBV7-2 and TRBJ2-5, is GAGVSQSPSNKVTEKGKDVELRCDPISGHTALYWYRQSLGQGLEFLIYFQGNSAPDKSGLPSDRFSAERTGGSVSTLTIQRTQQEDSAVYLCASSPRTGVETQYFGPGTRLLVL.

This clonotype turned up a few times. This CDR3 fails to terminate in the conserved phenylalanine or tryptophan, so it likely reflects a read error. The chain's CDR3 is CAISPGGIETQYL. The CDR3 bases are TGTGCCATCAGTCCGGGGGGGATTGAGACCCAGTACTTA. The chain couples TRBV10-3 to TRBJ2-5, with TRBD2 matching over 8 bases. Per germline, CDR1 ENHRY and CDR2 SYGVKD. The ends lost 5 bases at V and 5 bases at J; junction bases unmatched: 4. This CDR3 is 13 amino acids long.

Many counts were recorded for this clonotype. The chain is built from TRBV6-5 and TRBJ2-7; D perhaps matches TRBD1 (6 bases). CDR3 size: 13 residues. The V gene's germline CDR1 is MNHEY and CDR2 SVGAGI. The V end was cut by 8 bases, the J end by 2 bases, with 13 bases between. CDR3 amino acids: CASRKQGPYEQYF. CDR3 coding DNA: TGTGCCAGCCGAAAACAGGGACCCTACGAGCAGTACTTC.

With respect to this clonotype: One end of the junction does not line up with germline, which may come from a read error. V usage is TRBV6-5 and J usage is TRBJ1-1, with D possibly being TRBD1 (6 bases). The CDR3 loop spans 14 amino acids. Germline CDR1 and CDR2: MNHEY and SVGAGI. CDR3 nucleotide sequence: TGTGCCAGCAGTTACAAAGGGAGGGACACTGAAGCTATCTTT. Encoded protein: CASSYKGRDTEAIF.

Points on this clonotype: It is likely a read error, because the conserved phenylalanine at the end of the CDR3 is missing. The chain has TRBV30 and TRBJ2-3, with a tentative D call TRBD2 (6 bases). The CDR3 consists of 17 residues. CDR1 and CDR2 from the germline V gene are GTSNPN and SVGIG (reference sequence). The CDR3 nucleotides read TGTGCCTGGAACTGGGGGGAGCCTACCTCAAGCACAGATATGCAGTATATT. Translation: CAWNWGEPTSSTDMQYI.